This record concerns one TCR beta chain sequence. Germline lookup yields CDR1 SGHTA and CDR2 FQGNSA. The CDR3 runs 14 residues. With 7 bases removed from V and 1 base from J, the gap between germline ends came to 13 bases. This record belongs to a study of control samples from healthy donors and cancer patients. Using immunoSEQ multiplex PCR, the repertoire was profiled, and TCRdb retains in-frame clones only, with some absent. The sample has tens of thousands of clones, more than 85% seen once. Sequencing was done on a sample of PBMCs. The sequence was collected from a man aged 25 to 45 with colorectal cancer. The chain has TRBV7-2 and TRBJ1-1; D possibly corresponds to TRBD1 (6 bases). The chain's CDR3 is CASTGAGANTEAFF. CDR3 in DNA: TGTGCCAGCACCGGAGCGGGGGCGAACACTGAAGCTTTCTTT.